This T cell receptor (beta chain) was sequenced during a study of T-cell memory formation after mild COVID-19. Findings and caveats of the study: Balance between CD4 and CD8 was seen in clones contracting day 15 to 85, and a CD4+ lean was seen in later expanders. Contracting CD4+ clones lay largely in CM and EM, with CD8+ ones residing in EMRA.

Each CDR3 protein gets one entry after TCRdb re-called the 5' RACE reads with MiXCR. Altogether hundreds of thousands of distinct CDR3 sequences are present, around 21% being singletons, with the ten largest covering under 15%. About this clonotype: Its target is not known.

The CDR3 covers 16 residues. Trimming removed 0 bases from V and 8 bases from J; junction bases left unmatched: 10. Germline values: CDR1 GTSNPN, CDR2 SVGIG (reference sequence). This TCR came from an adult woman who had mild COVID-19 (a few samples of this study predate the infection). Cell type and time point are not known. The sample comprised PBMCs or a T cell subset sorted from them (not recorded which). The V and J genes are TRBV30 and TRBJ1-2; TRBD1 matches at 12 bases. The CDR3 loop is CAWSVVAGQGAPGYTF. The CDR3 DNA reads as TGTGCCTGGAGTGTCGTCGCGGGACAGGGGGCGCCCGGCTACACCTTC.